The 8 T cell receptor beta chains below were found in one sample sequenced in a study of human T cells and chemical hapten exposure (dated by TCRdb to the early 2020s). Library preparation employed RACE. The reads were generated on a NextSeq 500. The public reads were reanalyzed by TCRdb: fastp trimming at Q25, MiXCR alignment, in-frame beta chains only. Each CDR3 protein appears once, grouped with its most common genes and DNA. This sample has 50,000 to 65,000 distinct CDR3 sequences in its table, and about a tenth of those were observed once. 14% of the sample is taken by the ten largest. Read against the paper, the sample's time point label means: pre-sensitization, week 0. The sample's treatment or condition label, decoded: therapeutic diphenylcyclopropenone sensitization with weekly scalp DPC. The sequencing used whole blood, collected in connection with sensitization to the hapten diphenylcyclopropenone (DPC). The receptors shown here come from a middle-aged woman with alopecia areata. Some clones in this sample may be carry-over from other donors' samples.

This clonotype showed up many times. The gene calls are TRBV2 and TRBJ1-6; 8 bases map to TRBD1. Losses at the gene ends were 5 bases for V and 3 bases for J; bases not matched to a gene: 6. The germline V gene encodes CDR1 SNHLY and CDR2 FYNNEI. CDR3 length: 16 residues. The CDR3: CASSQDRELYNSPLHF. CDR3 DNA sequence: TGTGCCAGCAGTCAGGACAGGGAACTCTATAATTCACCCCTCCACTTT.

This clonotype was recorded many times. This rearrangement joins TRBV20-1 to TRBJ1-2, with a possible D match to TRBD1 (5 bases). CDR1 and CDR2 (germline): DFQATT, SNEGSKA (reference sequence). V was shortened by 1 base and J by 1 base, with 13 bases between the two germline ends. This CDR3 is 15 amino acids long. The CDR3 protein is CSARAQESFNYGYTF. CDR3 bases: TGCAGTGCTAGAGCACAGGAAAGCTTTAACTATGGCTACACCTTC.

This clonotype was observed a handful of times. CDR3 loop: CASIPTGSYGYTF. DNA for the CDR3: TGTGCCAGCATTCCGACAGGGAGCTATGGCTACACCTTC. The rearrangement joins TRBV6-1 to TRBJ1-2; 7 bases match TRBD1. The CDR3 is made up of 13 amino acids. The germline V gene has CDR1 MNHNS and CDR2 SASEGT. V lost 7 bases and J lost 4; bases outside the gene matches: 6.

This clonotype was picked up a small number of times. This rearrangement joins TRBV14 to TRBJ2-1, with 11 bases identical to TRBD2. The CDR3 loop spans 16 amino acids. CDR1 and CDR2 (germline): SGHDN, FVKESK. Trimming took 3 bases from V and 5 from J; bases not matched to a gene: 6. The CDR3 DNA reads TGTGCCAGCAGCCACCCCGGGACTAGCGGCCACAATGAGCAGTTCTTC. As protein: CASSHPGTSGHNEQFF.

This clonotype was seen repeatedly, ten times or more. The chain couples TRBV4-1 to TRBJ1-5; D ambiguous. The CDR3 extends over 15 amino acids. The V and J ends lost 6 bases and 3 bases respectively, with 15 bases between them. Germline V gene sequence: CDR1 MGHRA, CDR2 YSYEKL. For the CDR3, the DNA is TGCGCCAGCAGACGTATCACCGGGGACAATCAGCCCCAGCATTTT. It encodes CASRRITGDNQPQHF.

This clonotype was seen ten or more times. V gene TRBV5-6 combines with J gene TRBJ1-2, with 7 bases matching TRBD1. CDR3 length equals 13 residues. From germline, CDR1 is SGHDT and CDR2 YYEEEE. V was clipped by 4 bases and J by 3 bases; unmatched bases: 3. The CDR3 protein is CASSAGTDYGYTF. The CDR3 DNA follows: TGTGCCAGCAGCGCAGGGACAGACTATGGCTACACCTTC.

This clonotype was picked up many times. The gene calls are TRBV30 and TRBJ1-2; tentatively, D is TRBD1 (5 bases). Germline V gene sequence: CDR1 GTSNPN, CDR2 SVGIG (reference sequence). The CDR3 extends over 13 amino acids. Trimming pared 0 bases from V and 4 bases from J, leaving 9 bases between. The CDR3 here is CAWSVVGAYGYTF. The CDR3 DNA reads TGTGCCTGGAGTGTAGTCGGGGCCTATGGCTACACCTTC. Filled out from reference TRBV30 and TRBJ1-2, the complete variable domain reads SQTIHQWPATLVQPVGSPLSLECTVEGTSNPNLYWYRQAAGRGLQLLFYSVGIGQISSEVPQNLSASRPQDRQFILSSKKLLLSDSGFYLCAWSVVGAYGYTFGSGTRLTVV.

The V call is TRBV12-3 or TRBV12-4, the J call TRBJ2-5, with 8 bases aligning to TRBD2. This CDR3 spans 17 amino acids. Trimming took 3 bases from V and 1 from J; bases not matched to a gene: 10. CDR3 in amino acids: CASSFGIAGTFQETQYF. The DNA of the CDR3 is TGTGCCAGCAGTTTTGGGATAGCGGGGACATTCCAAGAGACCCAGTACTTC.